The rows below give T cell receptor beta chains drawn from one sample of a study of T-cell memory formation after mild COVID-19. MiXCR was run by TCRdb on the 5' RACE reads, yielding one entry per CDR3 protein. Of about 430,000 distinct CDR3 sequences in the sample, roughly 18% were seen once. Sequencing was done on a sample of PBMCs or a T cell subset sorted from them (not recorded which). These receptors originate from a man aged 18-30 years who had mild COVID-19 (a few samples of this study predate the infection). Cell type and time point are not known. Both conserved end residues are part of each CDR3.

>TRBV14
CASSQGGGRGNEQFF
>TRBV12-3/TRBV12-4
CASGTRMRGGIYGYTF
>TRBV24-1
CATSDSGLSDTQYF
>TRBV24-1
CATSESTGLNEKLFF
>TRBV5-1
CASSLGTSGGIQETQYF
>TRBV7-2
CASSLAGFDYGYTF
>TRBV6-5
CASSDRGLIDTQYF
>TRBV10-3
CATLSSYNEQFF
>TRBV12-3/TRBV12-4
CASSRRERETQYF
>TRBV4-1
CASSQAIQGVEQFF
>TRBV18
CASFRDRNTEAFF
>TRBV6-6
CASSYSSPGSTNVLTF
>TRBV27
CARWTSGGVNEQFF
>TRBV5-1
CASSPGTGNINEQFF
>TRBV6-5
CASKRTQGAPYEQYF
>TRBV21-1
CASSKETRGQETQYF
>TRBV5-1
CASSARTPGANVLTF
>TRBV6-1
CASSEGLGPETQYF
>TRBV11-2
CASSLINTIYF
>TRBV6-2/TRBV6-3
CASSWRQGAANEQYF
>TRBV11-2
CASSLVGGVMGTSGNTIYF
>TRBV4-1
CASSHRAVSNQPQHF
>TRBV6-2/TRBV6-3
CASSTTWEKLFF
>TRBV2
CASSEAGRGAFYEQYF
>TRBV7-9
CASSLYHARGPEKLFF
>TRBV15
CATSRDAGVETQYF
>TRBV11-2
CASSKGGVGNQPQHF
>TRBV24-1
CATSDPTGDSNQPQHF
>TRBV29-1
CSADGFIDTQYF
>TRBV5-1
CASSLQSGELFF
>TRBV27
CASGASGGQETQYF
>TRBV6-4
CASSDGQGAGELFF
>TRBV7-9
CASSLAPGQRLHF